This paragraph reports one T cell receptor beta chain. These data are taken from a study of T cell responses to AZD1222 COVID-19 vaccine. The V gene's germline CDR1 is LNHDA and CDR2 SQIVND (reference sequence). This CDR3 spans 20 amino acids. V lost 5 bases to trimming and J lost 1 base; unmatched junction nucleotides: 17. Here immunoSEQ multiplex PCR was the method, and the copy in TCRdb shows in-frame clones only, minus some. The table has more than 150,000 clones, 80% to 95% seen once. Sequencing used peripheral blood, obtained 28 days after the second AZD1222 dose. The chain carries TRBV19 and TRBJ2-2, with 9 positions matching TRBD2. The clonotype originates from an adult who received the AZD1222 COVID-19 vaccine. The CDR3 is CASSSPAPRGRAKNTGELFF. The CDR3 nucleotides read TGTGCCAGTAGTTCACCCGCACCTCGCGGGAGGGCCAAGAACACCGGGGAGCTGTTTTTT.